This TCR beta chain was recorded in a study of cytomegalovirus exposure and HLA in healthy donors. Study observations and caveats: A later analysis reportedly identified an Asian-associated ancestry cluster as carrying fewer N-insertions than the approximately 730-donor mean. In an earlier analysis, about 87% or about 30%: the productive usage of most TCR beta V segments. The sole available immune exposure information was CMV serostatus.

With regard to this clone: Antigen unknown.

Vbeta (60) and Jbeta (13) primers were used in the PCR. The table came from immunoSEQ multiplex PCR; TCRdb's copy has only in-frame clones and leaves some out. The table lists 200,000 to 250,000 clones, approximately 83% of them singletons. The trim removed 4 bases at V and 4 bases at J, leaving 6 bases unmatched. This CDR3 spans 15 amino acids. Looked up from germline, CDR1 is LGHNA and CDR2 is YSLEER. The rearrangement joins TRBV4-3 to TRBJ2-1; 8 bases line up with TRBD2. Material for sequencing was PBMCs. The source of this sequence is a girl between 5 and 17 years old in good health and CMV-seronegative. The CDR3 sequence: CASSPSGGPYNEQFF. CDR3 nucleotides: TGCGCCAGCAGCCCAAGCGGGGGCCCGTACAATGAGCAGTTCTTC.